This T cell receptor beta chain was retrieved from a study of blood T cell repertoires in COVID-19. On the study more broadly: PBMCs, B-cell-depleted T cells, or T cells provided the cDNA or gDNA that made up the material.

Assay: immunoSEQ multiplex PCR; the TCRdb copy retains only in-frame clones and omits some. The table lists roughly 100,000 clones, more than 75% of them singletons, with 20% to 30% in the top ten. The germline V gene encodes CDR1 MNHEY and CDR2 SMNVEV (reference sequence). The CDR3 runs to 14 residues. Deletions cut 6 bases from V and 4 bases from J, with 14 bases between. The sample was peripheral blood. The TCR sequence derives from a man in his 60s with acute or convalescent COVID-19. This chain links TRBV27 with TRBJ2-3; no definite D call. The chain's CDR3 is CASSLFSSADTQYF. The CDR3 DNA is TGTGCCAGCAGCCTCTTCTCTTCGGCAGATACGCAGTATTTT.